What follows describes a single T cell receptor (beta chain). The target antigen is unknown. Primed by a sample-barcoded 5' primer and a J-beta primer mix, a second PCR proceeded for roughly 6 to 12 cycles. TCRdb called the 5' RACE reads again in MiXCR, with one record for every CDR3 protein. The table includes about 940,000 distinct CDR3 sequences, around 49% detected once. The data were obtained in a study of blood T cells in healthy people across ages. With 7 bases removed from V and 7 bases from J, the gap between germline ends came to 11 bases. The CDR3 totals 13 residues. The germline CDR1 and CDR2 sequences are MNHNY and SVGAGI (reference sequence). Study results and limitations: Getting older went along with TCR beta diversity per million T cells dropping roughly linearly. It was held that the diversity estimates obtained from one million T cells were underestimates. The long-lived group displayed more naive CD4+ cells, plus higher diversity, than the aged donors did.

Each sample used at least 6 million PBMCs. The sequence was collected from a man aged 25-40 years in good health. Sequencing was carried out using blood. V and J are TRBV6-6 and TRBJ1-6; no clear D gene. In nucleotides, the CDR3 is TGTGCCAGCACCGGACCGACAAATTCACCCCTCCACTTT. Amino acid sequence: CASTGPTNSPLHF.